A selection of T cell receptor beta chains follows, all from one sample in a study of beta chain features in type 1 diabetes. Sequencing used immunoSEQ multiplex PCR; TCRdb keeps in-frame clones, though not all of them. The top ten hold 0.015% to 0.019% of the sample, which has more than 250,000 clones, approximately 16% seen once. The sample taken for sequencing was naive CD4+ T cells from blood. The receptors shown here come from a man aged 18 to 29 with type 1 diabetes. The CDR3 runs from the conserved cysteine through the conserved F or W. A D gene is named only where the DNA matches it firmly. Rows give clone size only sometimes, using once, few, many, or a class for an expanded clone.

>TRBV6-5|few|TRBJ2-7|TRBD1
CASSYSSGGLHEQYF
TGTGCCAGCAGTTACTCGTCAGGGGGCTTGCACGAGCAGTACTTC
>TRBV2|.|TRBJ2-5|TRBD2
CASPGTGGETQYF
TGTGCCAGCCCCGGTACGGGGGGGGAGACCCAGTACTTC
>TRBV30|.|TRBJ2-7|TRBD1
CAWSAFPGQDYEQYF
TGTGCCTGGAGTGCCTTTCCGGGACAGGACTACGAGCAGTACTTC
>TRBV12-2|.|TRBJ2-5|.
CASRLGGGKETQYF
TGTGCAAGTCGCTTAGGGGGCGGGAAGGAGACCCAGTACTTC
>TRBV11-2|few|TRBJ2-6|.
CASRPLPIGANVLTF
TGTGCCAGCAGACCACTACCGATAGGGGCCAACGTCCTGACTTTC
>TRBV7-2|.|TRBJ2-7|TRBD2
CASSLATSGEQYF
TGTGCCAGCAGCTTAGCGACTAGCGGCGAGCAGTACTTC
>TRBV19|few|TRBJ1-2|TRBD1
CASSEDRGYGYTF
TGTGCCAGTAGCGAGGACAGGGGCTATGGCTACACCTTC
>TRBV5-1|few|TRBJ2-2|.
CASSLRGTSNTGELFF
TGCGCCAGCAGCTTGAGGGGGACCTCGAACACCGGGGAGCTGTTTTTT
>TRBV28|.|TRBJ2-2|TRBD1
CASSPGTGTGELFF
TGTGCCAGCAGTCCCGGGACAGGGACTGGGGAGCTGTTTTTT
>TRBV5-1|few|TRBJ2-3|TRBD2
CASSLASGDTQYF
TGCGCCAGCAGCTTGGCTAGCGGAGATACGCAGTATTTT
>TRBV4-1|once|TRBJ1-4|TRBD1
CASSQVIGTVEKLFF
TGCGCCAGCAGCCAGGTAATCGGGACAGTAGAAAAACTGTTTTTT
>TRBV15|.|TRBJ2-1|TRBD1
CATRATGFYNEQFF
TGTGCCACAAGAGCGACAGGGTTCTACAATGAGCAGTTCTTC
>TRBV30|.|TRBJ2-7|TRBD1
CAGSRQGEGEQYF
TGTGCCGGATCAAGACAGGGGGAAGGCGAGCAGTACTTC
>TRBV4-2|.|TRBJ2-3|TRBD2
CASSQGGTSRRGTDTQYF
TGTGCCAGCAGCCAAGGCGGGACTAGCAGACGCGGCACAGATACGCAGTATTTT
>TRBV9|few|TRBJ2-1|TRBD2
CASSVAISGKYDEQFF
TGTGCCAGCAGCGTAGCGATTAGCGGGAAGTATGATGAGCAGTTCTTC
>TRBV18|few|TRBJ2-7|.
CASSPPGRVGEQYF
TGTGCCAGCTCACCACCGGGCAGGGTGGGTGAGCAGTACTTC
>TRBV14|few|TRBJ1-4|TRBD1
CASSQDYRDRVTTDEKLFF
TGTGCCAGCAGCCAAGATTACCGGGACAGGGTAACTACAGATGAAAAACTGTTTTTT
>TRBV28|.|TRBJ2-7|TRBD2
CASAGASGLYEQYF
TGTGCCAGCGCTGGGGCTAGCGGCCTCTACGAGCAGTACTTC
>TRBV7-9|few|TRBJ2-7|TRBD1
CASSSTGDASYEQYF
TGTGCCAGCAGCTCGACAGGGGACGCTTCCTACGAGCAGTACTTC
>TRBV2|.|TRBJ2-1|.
CASRGEGARVFF
TGTGCCAGCAGAGGAGAAGGGGCCCGGGTGTTCTTC
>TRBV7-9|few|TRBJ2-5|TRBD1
CASSPPGQGRETQYF
TGTGCCAGCAGCCCCCCGGGACAGGGGCGAGAGACCCAGTACTTC
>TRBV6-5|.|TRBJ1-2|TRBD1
CASSVGQGTNGYTF
TGTGCCAGCAGCGTGGGACAGGGTACTAACGGCTACACCTTC
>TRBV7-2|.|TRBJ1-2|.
CASSWRNSGVSNYGYTF
TGTGCCAGCAGCTGGAGAAATTCGGGAGTTTCTAACTATGGCTACACCTTC
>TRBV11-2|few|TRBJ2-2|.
CASSFSTGELFF
TGTGCCAGCAGCTTCAGCACCGGGGAGCTGTTTTTT
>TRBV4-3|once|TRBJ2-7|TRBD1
CASKTGTGGGEQYF
TGCGCCAGCAAAACCGGGACAGGGGGCGGCGAGCAGTACTTC
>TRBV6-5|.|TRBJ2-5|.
CASSYSQGVGGETQYF
TGTGCCAGCAGTTACTCGCAGGGGGTGGGGGGAGAGACCCAGTACTTC
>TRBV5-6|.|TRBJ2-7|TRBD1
CASSFGTVHYEQYF
TGTGCCAGCAGCTTCGGGACAGTCCACTACGAGCAGTACTTC
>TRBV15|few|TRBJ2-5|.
CATSPGLETTQYF
TGTGCCACCAGCCCCGGACTGGAAACGACCCAGTACTTC
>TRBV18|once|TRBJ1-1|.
CASSPYAGLMNTEAFF
TGTGCCAGCTCACCATATGCAGGCCTCATGAACACTGAAGCTTTCTTT
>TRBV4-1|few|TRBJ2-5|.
CASSAPGTGEKTQYF
TGCGCCAGCAGCGCCCCAGGGACGGGGGAGAAGACCCAGTACTTC
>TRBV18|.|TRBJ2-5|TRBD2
CASSPPGLPQETQYF
TGTGCCAGCTCACCGCCGGGACTACCGCAAGAGACCCAGTACTTC
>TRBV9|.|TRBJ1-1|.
CASSVRGGGTEAFF
TGTGCCAGCAGCGTACGCGGGGGAGGGACTGAAGCTTTCTTT
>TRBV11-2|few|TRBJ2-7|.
CASSLDRSPEQYF
TGTGCCAGCAGCTTAGATCGTAGTCCCGAGCAGTACTTC
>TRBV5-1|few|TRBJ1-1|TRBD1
CASSRSRGLADTEAFF
TGCGCCAGCAGCCGATCAAGGGGGCTGGCGGACACTGAAGCTTTCTTT
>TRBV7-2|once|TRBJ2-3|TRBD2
CASRGTSGSTDTQYF
TGTGCCAGCAGGGGGACTAGCGGGAGCACAGATACGCAGTATTTT
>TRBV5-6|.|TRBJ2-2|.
CASSLPPGVTGELFF
TGTGCCAGCAGCTTGCCCCCCGGGGTGACCGGGGAGCTGTTTTTT
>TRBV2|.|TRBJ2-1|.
CASSLARSYNEQFF
TGTGCCAGCAGTCTAGCCAGGTCCTACAATGAGCAGTTCTTC
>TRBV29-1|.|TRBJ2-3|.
CSVVGTSSTDTQYF
TGCAGCGTTGTGGGGACAAGCAGCACAGATACGCAGTATTTT
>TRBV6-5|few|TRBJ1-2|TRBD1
CASSRQGLSYGYTF
TGTGCCAGCAGTCGACAGGGGCTTAGTTATGGCTACACCTTC
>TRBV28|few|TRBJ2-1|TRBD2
CASSLGLAGDNEQFF
TGTGCCAGCAGTTTGGGACTAGCGGGAGACAATGAGCAGTTCTTC
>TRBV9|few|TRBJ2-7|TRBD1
CASSALGQSYEQYF
TGTGCCAGCAGCGCCCTGGGACAGTCCTACGAGCAGTACTTC
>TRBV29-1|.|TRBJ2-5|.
CSVRAQDRGVETQYF
TGCAGCGTCCGAGCCCAGGACAGAGGAGTGGAGACCCAGTACTTC
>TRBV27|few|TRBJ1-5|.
CASSFQGWSNQPQHF
TGTGCCAGCAGTTTTCAGGGTTGGAGCAATCAGCCCCAGCATTTT
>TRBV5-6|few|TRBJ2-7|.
CASSLTLGSSSYEQYF
TGTGCCAGCAGCCTGACCCTCGGGTCTAGCTCCTACGAGCAGTACTTC
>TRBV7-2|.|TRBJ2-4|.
CASSPGRTAGGSIQYF
TGTGCCAGCAGCCCGGGAAGGACAGCCGGGGGGAGCATTCAGTACTTC